The present T cell receptor (beta chain) was sequenced within a study of long-term antiretroviral therapy in people with HIV. Study findings and constraints: Collection of the blood, which took place between about 2004 and 2018, possibly occurred under older ART regimens. ART preceded a rise in diversity that nonetheless stayed lower than in transplant donor controls. HIV repertoire CDR3 lengths ranged less widely than those of controls.

The authors ran the immunoSEQ assay, v3.0, at survey level. TCRdb's table, derived via immunoSEQ multiplex PCR, lists solely in-frame clones and lacks some. This sample yields roughly 13,000 clones, of which approximately 80% are seen a single time; approximately 15% belongs to the top ten. Comment on this clone: As yet, its antigen is unknown.

The CDR3 sequence is 18 residues long. V and J are TRBV21-1 and TRBJ1-1. TRBV21-1 is marked as a pseudogene. The sequence was obtained from a woman aged 18-29 years with HIV. The source material was unsorted PBMCs, sampled 1.3 years after starting antiretroviral therapy. As DNA, the CDR3 is TGTGCCAGCAGCTCGCACGCCCGGGACCGGGGGGGAGGCACTGAAGCTTTCTTT. It codes for CASSSHARDRGGGTEAFF.